This section outlines one TCR beta chain sequence together with its context. Its antigen remains undetermined. One base away there is no much larger clone; base qualities are not given. These data belong to a study of blood T cell repertoires in COVID-19 (dated by TCRdb to about 2020). Regarding the complete study: Collaborator samples came from the United States, Italy and Spain and covered acute and convalescent phases of COVID-19. The prospective study material was composed of cDNA or gDNA derived from T cells, B-cell-depleted T cells, or PBMCs. HLA class I and class II types, where available, came from metadata supplied by the sample provider rather than from assay-based typing. Samples came from the ongoing ImmuneRACE study (first 160 participants) plus 1,254 subjects from 6 global collaborators. A de-identified subject ID, COVID-19 status, age in years and sex were almost always included in the sample metadata. A freely available public database, intended as a resource for researchers studying the immune response to SARS-CoV-2, is where the repertoires were released. Subjects who had been exposed to COVID-19, were actively infected with it, or had recovered from it provided the deeply sampled blood TCRbeta repertoires that made up the dataset. The study at large found these results: How much clinical and demographic metadata was included differed by source and by participant, and the metadata was provided uncurated.

TCRbeta CDR3 regions were amplified from genomic DNA by means of the immunoSEQ Assay, a bias-controlled multiplex PCR. Under the source paper's analysis protocol: Nucleated cell counts per sample were estimated from amplification of reference gene primers within the assay. To quantify the absolute abundance of each unique TCRbeta CDR3 rearrangement, sequence reads were collapsed and filtered. For each sample, productive Simpson clonality was calculated as the square root of Simpson's diversity index over productive rearrangements. This is the immuneACCESS table as TCRdb keeps it, with only in-frame sequences that have V and J called. A part of the clones is gone; compared with another copy, unresolved V genes explain less than half, and the rest is unexplained. D and trimming come from the DNA, and the V and J calls and clone size come from that table. In this sample the table shows 200,000 to 300,000 clones, about nine tenths of which occur a single time. The ten largest clonotypes hold about 9.8% of the sample.

Based on the germline V gene, the CDR1 and CDR2 sequences are KGHSH and LQKENI. Spanning cysteine to phenylalanine, the CDR3 consists of 15 amino acids. The CDR3 DNA has 45 bases and is translated from base 1. V lost 4 bases and J lost 9 bases; the stretch between them is 19 bases long. Another Seattle source contributed samples from volunteer blood donors who had recovered from COVID-19. Each collaborating institution followed its own protocols to collect whole blood in K2EDTA tubes. For TCRbeta analysis, collaborators shipped samples in one of three forms: frozen whole blood, isolated PBMCs, or DNA extracted from either of those sample types.

The sequencing sample was made of peripheral blood. Recombination connected TRBV18 to TRBJ2-1, with TRBD2 perhaps the D gene, on 6 matching bases. This TCR was sampled from a man aged 35 to 55 who had recovered from COVID-19. Read as DNA, the sequence is TGTGCCAGCTCACTCAAGGCATCCGGGGGTGGTGAGCAGTTCTTC. This encodes CASSLKASGGGEQFF. The entire variable domain, with the stretches around the CDR3 drawn from the reference TRBV18 and TRBJ2-1 proteins, is NAGVMQNPRHLVRRRGQEARLRCSPMKGHSHVYWYRQLPEEGLKFMVYLQKENIIDESGMPKERFSAEFPKEGPSILRIQQVVRGDSAAYFCASSLKASGGGEQFFGPGTRLTVL.